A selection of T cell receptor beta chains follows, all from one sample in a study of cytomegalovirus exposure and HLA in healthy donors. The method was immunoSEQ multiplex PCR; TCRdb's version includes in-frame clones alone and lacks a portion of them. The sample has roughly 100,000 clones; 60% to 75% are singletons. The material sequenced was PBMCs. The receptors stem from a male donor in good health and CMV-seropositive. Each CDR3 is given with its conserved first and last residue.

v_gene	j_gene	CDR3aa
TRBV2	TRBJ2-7	CASSPGLHEQYF
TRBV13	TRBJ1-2	CASSLGDRGQIGGYTF
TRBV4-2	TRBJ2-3	CASTTQGTRDTQYF
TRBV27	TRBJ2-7	CASSWDRDYEQYF
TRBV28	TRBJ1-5	CASSSTVGNQPQHF
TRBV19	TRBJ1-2	CASSISGQLDGYTF
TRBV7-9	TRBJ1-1	CASTRMNTEAFF
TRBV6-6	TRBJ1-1	CASSYTQSSEAFF
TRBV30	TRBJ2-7	CAWSVAGLLSYEQYF
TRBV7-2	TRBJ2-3	CASSLERADTQYF
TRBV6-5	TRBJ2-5	CASSHSADSEETQYF
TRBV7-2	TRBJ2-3	CASSLVTGGVTDTQYF
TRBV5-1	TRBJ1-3	CASSLGQGTGNTIYF
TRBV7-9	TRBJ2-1	CASALVGLAGDEQFF
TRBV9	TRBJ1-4	CASSLNWDAGTLNEKLFF
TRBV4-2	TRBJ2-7	CASSQAYTGTVRSYEQYF
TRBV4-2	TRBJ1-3	CASSQDRQARNTIYF
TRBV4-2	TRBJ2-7	CASSQDWGRVSEQYF
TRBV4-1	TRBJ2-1	CASSPSPLAVKGNEQFF
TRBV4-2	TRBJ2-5	CASSAARGQETQYF
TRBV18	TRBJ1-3	CASSPPGQGAKLGNTIYF
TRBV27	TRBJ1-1	CATQDRGWTEAFF
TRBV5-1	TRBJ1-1	CASSSDRGGNTEAFF
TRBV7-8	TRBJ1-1	CASSLRTFGDTEAFF
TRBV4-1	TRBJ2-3	CASSQGALAGFTDTQYF
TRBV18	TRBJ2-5	CASSPWEAGYQETQYF
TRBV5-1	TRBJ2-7	CASSLGTGSFYEQYF
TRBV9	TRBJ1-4	CASGQPNEKLFF
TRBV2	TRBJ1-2	CASSMGQGLLWGYTF
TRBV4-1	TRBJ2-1	CASSQLISEREQFF
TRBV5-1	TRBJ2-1	CASSLYSLANNEQFF
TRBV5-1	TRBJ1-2	CASSPTGQGYGYTF
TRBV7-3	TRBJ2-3	CASSRTGAVTDTQYF
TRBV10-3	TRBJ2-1	CAIKAGGSYNEQFF
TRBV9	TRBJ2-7	CASSEQGDYEQYF
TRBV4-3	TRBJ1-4	CASSQVAGGSDEKLFF
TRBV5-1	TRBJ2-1	CASSLATAGPSYNEQFF
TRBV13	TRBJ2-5	CASSLVRAGRLIQETQYF
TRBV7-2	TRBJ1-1	CASSLDRDTEAFF
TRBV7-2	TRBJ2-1	CASSLLSSSYNEQFF
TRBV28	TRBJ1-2	CASSQYRGTRYGYTF
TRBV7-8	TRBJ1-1	CASSVRDRVTEAFF
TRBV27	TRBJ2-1	CASSWAGGGNEQFF
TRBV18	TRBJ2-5	CASSPYRGELQETQYF
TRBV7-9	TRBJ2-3	CASSFSGGNTDTQYF
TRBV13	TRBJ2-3	CASSLELLAESTDTQYF
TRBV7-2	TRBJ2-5	CASSLGGQGSETQYF
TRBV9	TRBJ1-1	CASSEWGRIGNTEAFF
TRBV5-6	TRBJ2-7	CASSLESPGEQYF
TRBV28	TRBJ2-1	CASSFTGTAVRQQFF
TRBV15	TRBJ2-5	CATSKGQGFAQYF
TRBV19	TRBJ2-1	CASSMGTSYEQFF
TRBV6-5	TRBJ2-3	CASSYSISSKDTQYF
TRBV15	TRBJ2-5	CATSRTTGDGETQYF